Following are 3 T cell receptor beta chains from one sample sequenced in a study of cytomegalovirus exposure and HLA in healthy donors. Some clones are missing from TCRdb's copy, which holds only in-frame ones; the method was immunoSEQ multiplex PCR. The sample records about 350,000 clones, about 90% being singletons. Input material: PBMCs. All receptors derive from a woman aged 25 to 39 in good health and CMV-seropositive.

This clone was seen just once. The V call is TRBV2, the J call TRBJ1-4; no definite D call. CDR3 length: 16 amino acids. Germline V gene sequence: CDR1 SNHLY, CDR2 FYNNEI. Trimming took 0 bases from V and 6 from J, leaving 14 bases between them. CDR3 region: CASSEAGRAVYEKLFF. The CDR3 region has the DNA TGTGCCAGCAGTGAAGCCGGGCGGGCAGTTTATGAAAAACTGTTTTTT.

This clone showed up just a few times. J is TRBJ2-2 and V is TRBV6-5; 8 bases line up with TRBD2. V was clipped by 7 bases and J by 3 bases; unmatched bases: 4. This CDR3 is 14 amino acids long. CDR1 and CDR2 (germline): MNHEY, SVGAGI. For the CDR3, the DNA is TGTGCCAGCACCTCGGGGGGGTACACCGGGGAGCTGTTTTTT. This sequence encodes CASTSGGYTGELFF.

The V call is TRBV4-2, the J call TRBJ2-7; 11 nucleotides agree with TRBD1. The V gene end was trimmed by 0 bases and the J gene end by 4 bases; junction bases not matched to a gene: 5. The CDR3 totals 16 residues. Looked up from germline, CDR1 is LGHNA and CDR2 is YNFKEQ. The DNA of the CDR3 is TGTGCCAGCAGCCAAGACGGGGGACAGGGGGGGTACGAGCAGTACTTC. Amino acids: CASSQDGGQGGYEQYF.